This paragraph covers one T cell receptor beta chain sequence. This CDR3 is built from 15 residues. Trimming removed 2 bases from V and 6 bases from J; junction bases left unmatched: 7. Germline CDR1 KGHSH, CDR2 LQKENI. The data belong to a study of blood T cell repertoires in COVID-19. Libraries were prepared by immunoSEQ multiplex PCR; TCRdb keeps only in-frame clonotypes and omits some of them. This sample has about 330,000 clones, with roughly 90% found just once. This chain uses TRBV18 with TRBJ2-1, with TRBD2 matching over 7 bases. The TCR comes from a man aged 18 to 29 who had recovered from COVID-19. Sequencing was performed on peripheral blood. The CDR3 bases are TGTGCCAGCTCACCAAGCGGGGCACAGACCAATGAGCAGTTCTTC. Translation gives CASSPSGAQTNEQFF.